This TCR beta chain was recorded in a study of CD8 T cells in Susac syndrome. Study-wide results and caveats: Regarding the TCR sequencing and HLA analysis, the study admitted that a relatively small number of individuals were involved.

The patients who served as multiple sclerosis controls were treatment-naive and had stable or active relapsing-remitting disease that fulfilled the revised McDonald criteria. Negative isolation was used for CD8+ and CD4+ T cells, and FACS enrichment was applied to TEMRA cells. This CDR3 has 14 residues. Trimming took 6 bases from V and 8 from J, leaving 17 bases between them. Germline V lookup: CDR1 SNHLY, CDR2 FYNNEI. About this clonotype: Its target is not known.

A quantity of about 0.45 to 1 ug RNA underwent reverse transcription using random hexamers. It was immunoSEQ multiplex PCR that amplified TCR beta CDR3 across 54 Vbeta and 13 Jbeta. From the immunoSEQ multiplex PCR reads, TCRdb called clonotypes with MiXCR, one entry per CDR3 protein. The sample includes approximately 160,000 distinct CDR3 sequences, approximately 93% of them seen just once. The material sequenced was CD4+ T cells from PBMCs. This clonotype was sampled from a human donor with multiple sclerosis. The rearrangement uses TRBV2 and TRBJ1-5, with D maybe TRBD1 (6 bases). CDR3 in amino acids: CASSLRGNSEPQHF. DNA of the CDR3: TGTGCCAGCAGCCTCAGGGGCAACTCTGAGCCCCAGCATTTT.